This T cell receptor beta chain was identified during a study of blood T cell repertoires in COVID-19. Method: immunoSEQ multiplex PCR; TCRdb's copy keeps in-frame clones and lacks some. The sample carries about 200,000 clones, around 90% recorded once. Trimming took off 3 bases at V and 7 bases at J, with 15 bases between the two ends. CDR1 MGHRA and CDR2 YSYEKL come from the germline V gene. This CDR3 is 14 amino acids long. The genes are TRBV4-1 and TRBJ1-2, with TRBD1 as a possible D gene (6 bases). This sequence originates from a young woman who had recovered from COVID-19. Sequenced input: PBMCs or T cells enriched from blood (not recorded which). The CDR3 coding sequence is TGCGCCAGCAGCCAGTCGTCAGGGGTTGGTGGCTACACCTTC. Protein sequence: CASSQSSGVGGYTF.